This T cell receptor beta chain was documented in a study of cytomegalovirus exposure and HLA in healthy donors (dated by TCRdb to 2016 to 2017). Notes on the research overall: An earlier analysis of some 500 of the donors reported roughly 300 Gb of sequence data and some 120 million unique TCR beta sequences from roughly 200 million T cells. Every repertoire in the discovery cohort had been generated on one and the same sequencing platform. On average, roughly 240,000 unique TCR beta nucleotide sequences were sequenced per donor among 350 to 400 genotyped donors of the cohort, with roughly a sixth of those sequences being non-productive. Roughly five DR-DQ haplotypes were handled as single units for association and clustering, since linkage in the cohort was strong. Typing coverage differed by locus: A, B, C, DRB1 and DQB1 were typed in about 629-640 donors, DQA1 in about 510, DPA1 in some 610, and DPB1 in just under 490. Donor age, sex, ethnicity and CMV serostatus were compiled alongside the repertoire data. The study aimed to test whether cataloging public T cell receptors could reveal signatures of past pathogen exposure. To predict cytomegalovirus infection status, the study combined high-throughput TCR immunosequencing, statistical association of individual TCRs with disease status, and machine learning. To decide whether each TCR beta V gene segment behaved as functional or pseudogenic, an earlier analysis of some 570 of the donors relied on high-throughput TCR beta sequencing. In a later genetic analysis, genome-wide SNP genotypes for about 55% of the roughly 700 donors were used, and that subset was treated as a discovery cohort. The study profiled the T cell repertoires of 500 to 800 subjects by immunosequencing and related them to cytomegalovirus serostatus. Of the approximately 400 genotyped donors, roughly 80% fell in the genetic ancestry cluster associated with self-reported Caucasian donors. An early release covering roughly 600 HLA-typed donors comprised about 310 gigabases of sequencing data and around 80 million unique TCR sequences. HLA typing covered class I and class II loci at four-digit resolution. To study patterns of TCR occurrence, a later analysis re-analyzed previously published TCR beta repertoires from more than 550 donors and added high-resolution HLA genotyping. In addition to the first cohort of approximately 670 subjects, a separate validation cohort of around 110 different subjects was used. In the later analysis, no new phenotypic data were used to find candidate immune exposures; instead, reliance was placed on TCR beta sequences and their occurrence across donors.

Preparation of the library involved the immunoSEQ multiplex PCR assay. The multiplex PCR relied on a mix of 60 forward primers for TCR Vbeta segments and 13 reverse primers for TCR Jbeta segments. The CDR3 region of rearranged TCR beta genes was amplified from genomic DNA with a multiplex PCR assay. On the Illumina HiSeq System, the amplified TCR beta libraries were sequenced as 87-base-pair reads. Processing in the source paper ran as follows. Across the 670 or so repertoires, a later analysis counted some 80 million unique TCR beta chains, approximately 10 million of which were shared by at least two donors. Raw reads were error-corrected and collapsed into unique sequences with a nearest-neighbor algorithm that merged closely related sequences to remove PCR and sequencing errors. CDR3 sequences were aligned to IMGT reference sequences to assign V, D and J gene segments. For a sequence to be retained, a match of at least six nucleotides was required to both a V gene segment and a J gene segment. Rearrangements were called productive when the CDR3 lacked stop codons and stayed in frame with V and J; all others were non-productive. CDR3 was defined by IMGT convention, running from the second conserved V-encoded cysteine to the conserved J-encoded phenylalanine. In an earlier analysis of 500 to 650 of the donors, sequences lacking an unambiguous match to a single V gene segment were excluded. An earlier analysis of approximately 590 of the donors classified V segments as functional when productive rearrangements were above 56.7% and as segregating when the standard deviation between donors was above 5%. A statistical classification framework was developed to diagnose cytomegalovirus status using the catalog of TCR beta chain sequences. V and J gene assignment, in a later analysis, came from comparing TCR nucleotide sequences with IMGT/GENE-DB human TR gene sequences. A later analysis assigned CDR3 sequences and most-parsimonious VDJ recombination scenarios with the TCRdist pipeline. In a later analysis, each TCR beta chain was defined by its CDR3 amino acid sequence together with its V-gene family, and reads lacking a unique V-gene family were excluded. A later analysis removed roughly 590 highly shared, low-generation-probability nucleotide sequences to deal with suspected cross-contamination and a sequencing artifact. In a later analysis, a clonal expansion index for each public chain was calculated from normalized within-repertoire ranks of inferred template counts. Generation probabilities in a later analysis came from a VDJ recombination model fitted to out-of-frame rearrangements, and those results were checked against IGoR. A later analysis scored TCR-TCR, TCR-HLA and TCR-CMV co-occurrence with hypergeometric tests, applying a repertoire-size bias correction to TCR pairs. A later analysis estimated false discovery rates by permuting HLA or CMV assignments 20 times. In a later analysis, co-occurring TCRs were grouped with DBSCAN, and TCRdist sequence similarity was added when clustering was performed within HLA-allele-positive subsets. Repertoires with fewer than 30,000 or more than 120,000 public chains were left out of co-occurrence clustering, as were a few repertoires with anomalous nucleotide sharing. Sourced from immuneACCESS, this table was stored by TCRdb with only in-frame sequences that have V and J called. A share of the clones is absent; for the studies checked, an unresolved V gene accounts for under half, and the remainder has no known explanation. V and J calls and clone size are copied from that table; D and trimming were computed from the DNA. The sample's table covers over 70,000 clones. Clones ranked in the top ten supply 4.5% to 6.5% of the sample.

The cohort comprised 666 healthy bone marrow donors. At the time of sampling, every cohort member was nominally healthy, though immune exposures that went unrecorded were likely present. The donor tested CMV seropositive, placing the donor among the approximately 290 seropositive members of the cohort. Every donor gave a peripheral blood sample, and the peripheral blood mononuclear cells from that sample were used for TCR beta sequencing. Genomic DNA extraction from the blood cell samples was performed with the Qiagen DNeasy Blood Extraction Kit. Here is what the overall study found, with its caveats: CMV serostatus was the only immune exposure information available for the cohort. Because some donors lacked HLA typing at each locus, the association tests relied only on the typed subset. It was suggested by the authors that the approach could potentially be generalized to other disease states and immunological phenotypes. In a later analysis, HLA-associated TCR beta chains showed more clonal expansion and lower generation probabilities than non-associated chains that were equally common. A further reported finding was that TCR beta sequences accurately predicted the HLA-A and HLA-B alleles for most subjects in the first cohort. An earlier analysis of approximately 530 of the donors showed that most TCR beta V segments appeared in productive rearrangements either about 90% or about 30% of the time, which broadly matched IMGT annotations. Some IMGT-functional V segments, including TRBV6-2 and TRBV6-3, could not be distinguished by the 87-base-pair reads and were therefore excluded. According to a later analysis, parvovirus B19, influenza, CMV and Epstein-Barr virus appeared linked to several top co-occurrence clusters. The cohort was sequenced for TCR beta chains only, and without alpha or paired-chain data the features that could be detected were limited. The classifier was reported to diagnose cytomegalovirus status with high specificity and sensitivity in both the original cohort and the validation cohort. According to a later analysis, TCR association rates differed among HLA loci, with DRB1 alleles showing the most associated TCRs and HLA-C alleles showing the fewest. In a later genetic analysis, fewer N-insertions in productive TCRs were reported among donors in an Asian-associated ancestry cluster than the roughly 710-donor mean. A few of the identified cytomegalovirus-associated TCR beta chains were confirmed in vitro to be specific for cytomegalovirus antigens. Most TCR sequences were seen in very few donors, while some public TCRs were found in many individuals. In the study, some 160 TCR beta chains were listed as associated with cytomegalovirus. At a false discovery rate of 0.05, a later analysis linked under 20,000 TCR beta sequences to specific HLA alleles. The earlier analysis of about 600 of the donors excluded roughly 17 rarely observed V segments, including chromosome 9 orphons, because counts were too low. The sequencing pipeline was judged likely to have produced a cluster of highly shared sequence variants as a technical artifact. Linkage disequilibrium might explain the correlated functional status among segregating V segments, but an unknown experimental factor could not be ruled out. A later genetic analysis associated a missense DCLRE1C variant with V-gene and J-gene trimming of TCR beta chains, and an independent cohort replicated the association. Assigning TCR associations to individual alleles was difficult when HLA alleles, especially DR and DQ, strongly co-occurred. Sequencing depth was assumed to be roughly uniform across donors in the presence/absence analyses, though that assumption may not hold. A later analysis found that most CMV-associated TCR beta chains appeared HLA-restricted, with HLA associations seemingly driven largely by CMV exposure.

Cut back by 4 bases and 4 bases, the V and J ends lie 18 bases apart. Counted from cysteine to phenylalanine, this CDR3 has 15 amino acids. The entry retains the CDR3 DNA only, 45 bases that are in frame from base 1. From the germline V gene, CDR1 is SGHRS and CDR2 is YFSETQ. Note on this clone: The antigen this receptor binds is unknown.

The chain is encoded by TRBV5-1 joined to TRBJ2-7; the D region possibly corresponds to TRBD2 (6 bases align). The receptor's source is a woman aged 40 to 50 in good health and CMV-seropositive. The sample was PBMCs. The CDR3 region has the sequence CASSLEAGLLYEQYF. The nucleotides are TGCGCCAGCAGCCTGGAGGCGGGACTCTTGTACGAGCAGTACTTC.